These T cell receptor beta chains were read from a single sample in a study of blood T cell repertoires in COVID-19. Sequenced by immunoSEQ multiplex PCR; TCRdb stores in-frame clones only, minus some. The sample records under 110,000 clones, 85% to 95% being singletons. Material: peripheral blood. All receptors derive from a man in his fifties or sixties with active COVID-19. The CDR3 runs from the conserved cysteine through the conserved F or W. The order of the fields is CDR3 protein, V gene, J gene, clone size. Only some rows state a clone size, as once, few, many or a class for expanded clones.

CASRAQGHTEAFF	TRBV6-5	TRBJ1-1	NA
CASSYQGEANEKLFF	TRBV9	TRBJ1-4	NA
CATEMRTGLYEQYF	TRBV28	TRBJ2-7	once
CASSRQQALGNTIYF	TRBV6-5	TRBJ1-3	NA
CASSLQGTDTQYF	TRBV3-1/TRBV3-2	TRBJ2-3	NA
CAITGSPNTGELFF	TRBV28	TRBJ2-2	once
CAWRLAGEYNEQFF	TRBV30	TRBJ2-1	NA
CASNTLAGGRNEQFF	TRBV23-1	TRBJ2-1	NA
CASSSTGYEQYF	TRBV5-1	TRBJ2-7	NA
CASSLEDNEAFF	TRBV5-1	TRBJ1-1	NA
CASSFTGGGTDTQYF	TRBV7-9	TRBJ2-3	NA
CASSQDSTYEQYF	TRBV11-2	TRBJ2-7	NA
CASSRQNQPQHF	TRBV19	TRBJ1-5	NA
CASSEGGRGNTEAFF	TRBV7-3	TRBJ1-1	few
CASSLEYSGEKLFF	TRBV5-1	TRBJ1-4	NA
CASSHCIKGCGGYSNQPQHF	TRBV14	TRBJ1-5	NA
CATSDGRETQYF	TRBV24-1	TRBJ2-5	NA
CASSEGLAGADTQYF	TRBV7-7	TRBJ2-3	NA
CASSLEQGYSDTQYF	TRBV5-1	TRBJ2-3	NA
CASSPQRDSYEQYF	TRBV3-1/TRBV3-2	TRBJ2-7	NA
CAIKTGGSETQYF	TRBV5-4	TRBJ2-5	once
CATTASTGVGELFF	TRBV24-1	TRBJ2-2	NA
CASSYGQGDQETQYF	TRBV5-1	TRBJ2-5	NA
CASSVGGAGGNLKFF	TRBV9	TRBJ2-1	few
CASRRTSNYGYTF	TRBV6-5	TRBJ1-2	NA
CASSLVRLAGHNEQFF	TRBV7-8	TRBJ2-1	NA
CASSMGNTEAFF	TRBV19	TRBJ1-1	NA
CASARSGIYGYTF	TRBV28	TRBJ1-2	NA
CASSFQGKSADTQYF	TRBV5-1	TRBJ2-3	NA
CASSVESVLGDTQYF	TRBV9	TRBJ2-3	NA
CASSGRTDYGYTF	TRBV7-9	TRBJ1-2	NA
CASGTGDNQPQHF	TRBV2	TRBJ1-5	NA
CASSLVNWGSEQYF	TRBV28	TRBJ2-7	NA